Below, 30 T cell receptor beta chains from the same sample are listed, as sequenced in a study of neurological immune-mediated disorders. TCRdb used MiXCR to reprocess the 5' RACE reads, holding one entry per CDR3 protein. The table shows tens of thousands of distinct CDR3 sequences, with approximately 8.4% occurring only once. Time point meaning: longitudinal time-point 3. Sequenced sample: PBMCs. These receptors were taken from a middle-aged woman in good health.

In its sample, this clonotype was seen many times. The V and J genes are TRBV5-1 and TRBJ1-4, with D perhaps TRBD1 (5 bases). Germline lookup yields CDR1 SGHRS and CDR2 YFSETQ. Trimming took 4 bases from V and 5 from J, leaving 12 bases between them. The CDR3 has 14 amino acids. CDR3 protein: CASSQDKGNEKLFF. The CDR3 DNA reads TGCGCCAGCAGCCAGGACAAGGGGAATGAAAAACTGTTTTTT.

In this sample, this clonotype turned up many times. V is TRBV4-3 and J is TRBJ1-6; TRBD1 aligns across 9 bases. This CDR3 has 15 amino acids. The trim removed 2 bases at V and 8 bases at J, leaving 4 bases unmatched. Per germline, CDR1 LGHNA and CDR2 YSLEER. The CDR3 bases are TGCGCCAGCAGCCAAAAGGGACAGGGCGATTCACCCCTCCACTTT. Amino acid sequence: CASSQKGQGDSPLHF.

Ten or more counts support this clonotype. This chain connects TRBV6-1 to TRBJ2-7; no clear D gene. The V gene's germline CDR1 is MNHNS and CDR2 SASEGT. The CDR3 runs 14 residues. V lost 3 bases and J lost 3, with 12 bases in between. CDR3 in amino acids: CASSDRSYGYEQYF. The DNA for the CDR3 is TGTGCCAGCAGTGATCGTTCATATGGCTACGAGCAGTACTTC.

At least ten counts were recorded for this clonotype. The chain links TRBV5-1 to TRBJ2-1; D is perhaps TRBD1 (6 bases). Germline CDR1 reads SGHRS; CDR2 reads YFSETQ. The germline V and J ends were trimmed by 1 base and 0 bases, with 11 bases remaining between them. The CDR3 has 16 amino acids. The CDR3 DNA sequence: TGCGCCAGCAGCTTGTCAGGGGACCCCTCCTACAATGAGCAGTTCTTC. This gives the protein CASSLSGDPSYNEQFF.

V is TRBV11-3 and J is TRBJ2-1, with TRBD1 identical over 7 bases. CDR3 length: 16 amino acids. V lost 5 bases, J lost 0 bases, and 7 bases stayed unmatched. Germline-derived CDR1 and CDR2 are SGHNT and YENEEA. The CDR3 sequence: CASSPAGTASYNEQFF. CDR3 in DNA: TGTGCCAGCAGCCCCGCCGGGACAGCCTCCTACAATGAGCAGTTCTTC.

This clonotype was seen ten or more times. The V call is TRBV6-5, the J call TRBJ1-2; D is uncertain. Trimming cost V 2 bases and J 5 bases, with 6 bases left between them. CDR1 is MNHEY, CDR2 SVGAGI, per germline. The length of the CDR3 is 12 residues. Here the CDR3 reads CASSYPGYGYTF. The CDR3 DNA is TGTGCCAGCAGTTACCCGGGTTATGGCTACACCTTC.

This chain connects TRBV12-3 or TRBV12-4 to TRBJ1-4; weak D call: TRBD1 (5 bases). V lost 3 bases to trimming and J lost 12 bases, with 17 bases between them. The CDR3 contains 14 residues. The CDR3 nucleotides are TGTGCCAGCAGTTTGAGGCAGGGAGCACCGGAACTGTTTTTT. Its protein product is CASSLRQGAPELFF.

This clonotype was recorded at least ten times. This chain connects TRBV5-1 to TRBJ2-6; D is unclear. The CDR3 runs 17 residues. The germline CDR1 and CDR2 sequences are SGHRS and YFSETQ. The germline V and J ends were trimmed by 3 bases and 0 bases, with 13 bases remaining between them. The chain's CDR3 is CASSSQTISSGANVLTF. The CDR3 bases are TGCGCCAGCAGCTCGCAGACCATTAGCTCTGGGGCCAACGTCCTGACTTTC.

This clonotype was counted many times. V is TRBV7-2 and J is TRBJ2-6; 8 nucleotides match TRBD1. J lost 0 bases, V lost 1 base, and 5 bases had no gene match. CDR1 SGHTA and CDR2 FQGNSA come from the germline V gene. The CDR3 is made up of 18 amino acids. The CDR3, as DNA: TGTGCCAGCAGCTTAGTTAGGACAGGGTCCTCTGGGGCCAACGTCCTGACTTTC. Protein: CASSLVRTGSSGANVLTF.

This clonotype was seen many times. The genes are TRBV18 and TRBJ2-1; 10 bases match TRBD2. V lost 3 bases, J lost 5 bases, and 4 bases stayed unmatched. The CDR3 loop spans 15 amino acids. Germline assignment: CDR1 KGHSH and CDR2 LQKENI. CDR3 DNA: TGTGCCAGCTCACCGGGACTAGCGTTCGACAATGAGCAGTTCTTC. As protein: CASSPGLAFDNEQFF. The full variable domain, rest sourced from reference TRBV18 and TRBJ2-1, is NAGVMQNPRHLVRRRGQEARLRCSPMKGHSHVYWYRQLPEEGLKFMVYLQKENIIDESGMPKERFSAEFPKEGPSILRIQQVVRGDSAAYFCASSPGLAFDNEQFFGPGTRLTVL.

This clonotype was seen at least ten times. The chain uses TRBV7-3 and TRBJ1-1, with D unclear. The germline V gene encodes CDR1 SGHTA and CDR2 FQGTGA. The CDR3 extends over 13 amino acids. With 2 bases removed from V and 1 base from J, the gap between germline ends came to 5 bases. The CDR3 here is CASSLVGNTEAFF. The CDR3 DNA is TGTGCCAGCAGCTTAGTCGGGAACACTGAAGCTTTCTTT.

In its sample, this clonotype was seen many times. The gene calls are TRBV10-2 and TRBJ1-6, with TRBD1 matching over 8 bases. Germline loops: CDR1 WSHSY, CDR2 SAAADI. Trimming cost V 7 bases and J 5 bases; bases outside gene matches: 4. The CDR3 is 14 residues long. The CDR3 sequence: CASKDRGDNSPLHF. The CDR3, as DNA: TGCGCCAGCAAAGACAGGGGTGATAATTCACCCCTCCACTTT.

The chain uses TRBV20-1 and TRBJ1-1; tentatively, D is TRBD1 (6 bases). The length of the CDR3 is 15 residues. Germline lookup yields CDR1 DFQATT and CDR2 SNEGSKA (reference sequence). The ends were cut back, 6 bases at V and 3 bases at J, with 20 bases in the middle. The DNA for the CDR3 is TGCAGTGCATCGAGGGGGGGGATGATGTACACTGAAGCTTTCTTT. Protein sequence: CSASRGGMMYTEAFF.

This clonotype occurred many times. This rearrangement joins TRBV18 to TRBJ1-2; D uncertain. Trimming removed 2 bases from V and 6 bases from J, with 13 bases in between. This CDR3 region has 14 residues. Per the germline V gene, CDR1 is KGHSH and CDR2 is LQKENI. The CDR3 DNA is TGTGCCAGCTCACCAAATCAGAAGTTAAATGGCTACACCTTC. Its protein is CASSPNQKLNGYTF.

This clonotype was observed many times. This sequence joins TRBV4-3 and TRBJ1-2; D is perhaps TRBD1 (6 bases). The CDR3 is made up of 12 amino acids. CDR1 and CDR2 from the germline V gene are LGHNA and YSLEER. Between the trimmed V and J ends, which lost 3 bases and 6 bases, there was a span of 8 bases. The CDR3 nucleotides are TGCGCCAGCAGCCAGGGGGCTCATGGCTACACCTTC. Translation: CASSQGAHGYTF.

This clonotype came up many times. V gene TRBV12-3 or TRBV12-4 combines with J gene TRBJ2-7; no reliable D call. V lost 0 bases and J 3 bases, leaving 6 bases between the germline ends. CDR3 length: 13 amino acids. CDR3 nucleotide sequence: TGTGCCAGCAGTTTAGCGGGGATCTACGAGCAGTACTTC. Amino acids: CASSLAGIYEQYF.

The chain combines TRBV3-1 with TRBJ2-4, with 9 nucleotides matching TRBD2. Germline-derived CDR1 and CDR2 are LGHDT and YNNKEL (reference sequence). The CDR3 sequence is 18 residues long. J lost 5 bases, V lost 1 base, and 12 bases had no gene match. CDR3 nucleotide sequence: TGTGCCAGCAGCCAAGGCGGCTTTGGCCTAGCGGGGCAAAACATTCAGTACTTC. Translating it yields CASSQGGFGLAGQNIQYF.

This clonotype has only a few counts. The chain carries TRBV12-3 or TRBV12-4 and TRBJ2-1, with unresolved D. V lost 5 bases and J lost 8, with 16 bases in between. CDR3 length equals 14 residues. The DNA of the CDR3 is TGTGCCAGCAGTCCCTTGACTTCTTCGGATGAGCAGTTCTTC. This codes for CASSPLTSSDEQFF.

CDR3 bases: TGTGCCAGCAGCCCCCCCGGGACAGATGGAGGGGAGCTGTTTTTT. This codes for CASSPPGTDGGELFF. The rearrangement uses TRBV7-9 and TRBJ2-2; 7 nucleotides match TRBD1. The CDR3 extends over 15 amino acids. Germline lookup yields CDR1 SEHNR and CDR2 FQNEAQ (reference sequence). The ends lost 5 bases at V and 8 bases at J; junction bases unmatched: 11.

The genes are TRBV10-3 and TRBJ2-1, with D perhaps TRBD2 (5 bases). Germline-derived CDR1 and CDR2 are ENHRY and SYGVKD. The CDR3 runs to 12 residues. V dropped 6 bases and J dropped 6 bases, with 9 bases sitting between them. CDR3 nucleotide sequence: TGTGCCATCAGGGGTAGCGTCAATGAGCAGTTCTTC. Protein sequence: CAIRGSVNEQFF.

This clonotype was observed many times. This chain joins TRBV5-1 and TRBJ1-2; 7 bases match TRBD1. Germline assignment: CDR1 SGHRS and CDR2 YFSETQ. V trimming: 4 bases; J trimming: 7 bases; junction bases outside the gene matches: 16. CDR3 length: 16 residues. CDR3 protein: CASSRAVTGTMSGYTF. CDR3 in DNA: TGCGCCAGCAGCCGCGCAGTGACAGGGACGATGTCTGGCTACACCTTC.

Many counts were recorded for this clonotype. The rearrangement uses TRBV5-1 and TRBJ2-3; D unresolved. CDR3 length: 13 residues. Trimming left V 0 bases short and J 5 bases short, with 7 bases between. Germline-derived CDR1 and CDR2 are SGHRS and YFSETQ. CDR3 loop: CASSLESIDTQYF. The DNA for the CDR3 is TGCGCCAGCAGCTTGGAGTCGATAGATACGCAGTATTTT.

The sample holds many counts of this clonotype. The CDR3 loop is CASSAPGTGNQPQHF. In DNA, the CDR3 is TGTGCCAGCAGTGCCCCCGGGACAGGGAATCAGCCCCAGCATTTT. This chain links TRBV12-3 or TRBV12-4 with TRBJ1-5; 9 bases fit TRBD1. The CDR3 length is 15 residues. V shed 5 bases and J 4 bases; nucleotides not matched to a gene: 6.

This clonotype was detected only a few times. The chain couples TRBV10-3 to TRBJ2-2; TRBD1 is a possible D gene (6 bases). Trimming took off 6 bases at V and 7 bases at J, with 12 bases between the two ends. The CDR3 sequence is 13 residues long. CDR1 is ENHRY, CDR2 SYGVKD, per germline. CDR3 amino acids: CAISSQGGGELFF. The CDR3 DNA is TGTGCCATCAGCTCACAGGGTGGCGGGGAGCTGTTTTTT.

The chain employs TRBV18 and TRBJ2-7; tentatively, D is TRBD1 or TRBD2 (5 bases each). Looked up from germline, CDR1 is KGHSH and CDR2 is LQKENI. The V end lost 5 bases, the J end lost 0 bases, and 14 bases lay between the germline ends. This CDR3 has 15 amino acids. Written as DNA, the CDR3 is TGTGCCAGCTCAGTCTCCGGGACGGACTCCTACGAGCAGTACTTC. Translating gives CASSVSGTDSYEQYF.

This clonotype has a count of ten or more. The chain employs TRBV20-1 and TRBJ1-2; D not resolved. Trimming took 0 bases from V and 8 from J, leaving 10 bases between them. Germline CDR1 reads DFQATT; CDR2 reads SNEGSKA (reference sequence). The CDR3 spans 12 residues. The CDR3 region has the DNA TGCAGTGCTAGAGAAGGGCCGGGAGGCTACACCTTC. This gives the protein CSAREGPGGYTF.

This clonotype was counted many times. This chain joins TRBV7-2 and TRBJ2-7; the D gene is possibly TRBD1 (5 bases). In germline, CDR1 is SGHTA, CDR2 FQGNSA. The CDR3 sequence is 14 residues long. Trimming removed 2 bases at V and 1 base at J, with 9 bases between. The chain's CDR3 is CASSLKAGSYEQYF. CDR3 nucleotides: TGTGCCAGCAGCTTAAAAGCAGGGTCCTACGAGCAGTACTTC.

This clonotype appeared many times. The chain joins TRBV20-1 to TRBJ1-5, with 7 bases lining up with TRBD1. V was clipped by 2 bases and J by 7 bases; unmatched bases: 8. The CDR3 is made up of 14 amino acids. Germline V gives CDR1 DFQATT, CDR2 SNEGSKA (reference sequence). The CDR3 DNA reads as TGCAGTGCTAGACCCACAGGGGATTGGCAGCCCCAGCATTTT. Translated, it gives CSARPTGDWQPQHF.

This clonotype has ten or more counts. In nucleotides, the CDR3 is TGTGCCACCCTGGAACAGGGGACCGAAGCTTTCTTT. This encodes CATLEQGTEAFF. The chain couples TRBV6-5 to TRBJ1-1; 7 bases are a match to TRBD1. Germline CDR1 MNHEY, CDR2 SVGAGI. This CDR3 contains 12 residues. With 10 bases clipped from V and 8 bases from J, the junction kept 10 bases outside the gene matches.

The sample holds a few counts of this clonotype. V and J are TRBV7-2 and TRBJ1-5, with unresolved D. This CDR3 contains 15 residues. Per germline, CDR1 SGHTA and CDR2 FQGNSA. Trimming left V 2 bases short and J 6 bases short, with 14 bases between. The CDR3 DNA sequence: TGTGCCAGCAGCTTATCGGGTCGCAGTGGTCAGCCCCAGCATTTT. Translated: CASSLSGRSGQPQHF.